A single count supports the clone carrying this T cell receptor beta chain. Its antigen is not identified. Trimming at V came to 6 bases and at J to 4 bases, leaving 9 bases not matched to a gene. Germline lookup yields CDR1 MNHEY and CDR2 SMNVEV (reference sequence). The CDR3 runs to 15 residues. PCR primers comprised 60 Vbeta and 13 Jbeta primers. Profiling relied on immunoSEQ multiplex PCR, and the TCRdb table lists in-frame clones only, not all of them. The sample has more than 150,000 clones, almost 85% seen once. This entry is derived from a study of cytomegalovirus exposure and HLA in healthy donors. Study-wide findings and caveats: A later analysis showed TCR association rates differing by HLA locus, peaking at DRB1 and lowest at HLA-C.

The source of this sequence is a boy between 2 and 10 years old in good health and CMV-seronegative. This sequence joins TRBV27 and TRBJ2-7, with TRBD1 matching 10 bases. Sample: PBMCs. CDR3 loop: CASSSGTGAYYEQYF. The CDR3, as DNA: TGTGCCAGCAGCTCCGGGACAGGGGCATATTACGAGCAGTACTTC.